This is a list of T cell receptor beta chains from one sample in a study of CD8+ T cells in alopecia areata. This table comes from immunoSEQ multiplex PCR, and its TCRdb copy is limited to in-frame clones, with some not included. The sample comprises 180,000 or so clones, 58% of which are singletons, and 5.5% rests with the top ten. The sample was CD4+ T cells sorted from blood, taken at week 24, from a patient treated with tofacitinib. Receptors were obtained from a human donor with alopecia areata. CDR3s include the opening cysteine and the closing phenylalanine or tryptophan. A D gene is named only where the DNA matches it firmly. The size field is filled for only some rows; it gives once, few, many or a size class.

d_gene,j_gene,abundance,v_gene,CDR3nt,CDR3aa
-,TRBJ2-5,few,TRBV11-2,TGTGCCAGCAGATCCCCGGGGGACTTTCAAGAGACCCAGTACTTC,CASRSPGDFQETQYF
TRBD2,TRBJ2-2,-,TRBV7-3,TGTGCCAGCAGCCCTAGCGGGAGTCGGACCGGGGAGCTGTTTTTT,CASSPSGSRTGELFF
TRBD1,TRBJ2-7,-,TRBV4-3,TGCGCCAGCAGCCAAGACGGGACAGGGGCCGAGCAGTACTTC,CASSQDGTGAEQYF
-,TRBJ1-1,-,TRBV5-1,TGCGCCAGCAGCTTGGCGAGGGGTGAAGCTTTCTTT,CASSLARGEAFF
-,TRBJ1-1,few,TRBV29-1,TGCAGCGTTACAGGGAACACTGAAGCTTTCTTT,CSVTGNTEAFF
-,TRBJ2-7,few,TRBV29-1,TGCAGCGTTGAAGATCCAGGGCCCTCCTACGAGCAGTACTTC,CSVEDPGPSYEQYF
-,TRBJ2-7,-,TRBV27,TGTGCCAGCAGTCCTCGGACAGTCTTAATGACCTCCTACGAGCAGTACTTC,CASSPRTVLMTSYEQYF
TRBD1,TRBJ2-2,few,TRBV5-1,TGCGCCAGCAGCGCCGGGACAGCGAACACCGGGGAGCTGTTTTTT,CASSAGTANTGELFF
TRBD2,TRBJ2-7,-,TRBV30,TGTGCCTGGATCCCAGCGGGAGGGTCCTACGAGCAGTACTTC,CAWIPAGGSYEQYF
-,TRBJ2-3,few,TRBV7-2,TGTGCCAGCAGCGCCACCCTAGATACGCAGTATTTT,CASSATLDTQYF
-,TRBJ1-2,-,TRBV10-3,TGTGCCATCAGTGAGTCTAGTGGCTACACCTTC,CAISESSGYTF
-,TRBJ2-5,-,TRBV19,TGTGCCAGTAGACTCTCCACCGTGGAGACCCAGTACTTC,CASRLSTVETQYF
TRBD2,TRBJ2-1,-,TRBV7-2,TGTGCCAGCAGCCCCCGGACTAGAATCCTCAATGAGCAGTTCTTC,CASSPRTRILNEQFF
-,TRBJ2-2,-,TRBV4-3,TGCGCCAGCAGCCAAGTGGCAGCCTCCGACACCGGGGAGCTGTTTTTT,CASSQVAASDTGELFF
TRBD1,TRBJ2-2,-,TRBV28,TGTGCCAGCACCAAAACAGGGGCCCCGCTGTTTTTT,CASTKTGAPLFF
-,TRBJ1-4,-,TRBV5-1,TGCGCCAGCAGCTTGGGCCAGGGGACTAATGAAAAACTGTTTTTT,CASSLGQGTNEKLFF
TRBD2,TRBJ2-1,few,TRBV29-1,TGCAGCGTCACCAGGACTAGCGGGGGGGCCAATGAGCAGTTCTTC,CSVTRTSGGANEQFF
-,TRBJ1-1,few,TRBV2,TGTGCCAGCAAGGTTTACCGGGCCGATAGCGCTGAAGCTTTCTTT,CASKVYRADSAEAFF
-,TRBJ2-6,-,TRBV7-7,TGTGCCAGCAGCTCCATGGACACCTCTGGGGCCAACGTCCTGACTTTC,CASSSMDTSGANVLTF
TRBD1,TRBJ2-7,few,TRBV27,TGTGCCAGCACCAAATCTACAGGGGGCGAGCAGTACTTC,CASTKSTGGEQYF
-,TRBJ2-1,few,TRBV5-1,TGCGCCAGCAGCTTGACGGTCTATGAGCAGTTCTTC,CASSLTVYEQFF
-,TRBJ2-3,-,TRBV2,TGTGCCAGCAGCCCTGAGGGTACGCAGTATTTT,CASSPEGTQYF
TRBD1,TRBJ2-1,few,TRBV23-1,TGCGCCAGTCCAATGCGGGCAGGGGGCATTAATGTTAAGTTCTTC,CASPMRAGGINVKFF
-,TRBJ1-2,-,TRBV7-3,TGTGCCAGCAGCCACGACGGGGGTATTGGTGGCTACACCTTC,CASSHDGGIGGYTF
-,TRBJ2-3,-,TRBV11-2,TGTGCCAGCAGCTTAGTAACAGATACGCAGTATTTT,CASSLVTDTQYF
-,TRBJ1-1,-,TRBV4-3,TGCGCCAGCAGCCAAACCCAAGACCCAAACACTGAAGCTTTCTTT,CASSQTQDPNTEAFF
-,TRBJ2-2,-,TRBV28,TGTGCCAGCAGGTCCCCGGGGGTCACCGGGGAGCTGTTTTTT,CASRSPGVTGELFF
TRBD2,TRBJ2-5,-,TRBV29-1,TGCAGCGTTGGGAGGAGGGCTAGCGGAGAGACCCAGTACTTC,CSVGRRASGETQYF
TRBD1,TRBJ2-5,-,TRBV9,TGTGCCAGCAGTACCAGAGAGGGGGCAGGGGAGACCCAGTACTTC,CASSTREGAGETQYF
TRBD2,TRBJ2-4,-,TRBV4-1,TGCGCCAGCAGCCAAGACCGTCGCGGGAGAGACAAAAACATTCAGTACTTC,CASSQDRRGRDKNIQYF
TRBD1,TRBJ2-7,-,TRBV18,TGTGCCAGCTCACAGGGACAGGGGAAAGACTACGAGCAGTACTTC,CASSQGQGKDYEQYF
TRBD1,TRBJ1-1,-,TRBV30,TGTGCCGGGACAGGGGCAGACACTGAAGCTTTCTTT,CAGTGADTEAFF
TRBD1,TRBJ2-2,-,TRBV5-1,TGCGCCAGCAGCTTGGGGGGACAGAGATTCGCGAACACCGGGGAGCTGTTTTTT,CASSLGGQRFANTGELFF
-,TRBJ2-7,-,TRBV5-1,TGCGCCAGCAGAATACAGGGTATTCAGGACGAGCAGTACTTC,CASRIQGIQDEQYF
-,TRBJ2-7,-,TRBV7-2,TGTGCCAGCAGCCCATCTCCGGGACCGACCTACGAGCAGTACTTC,CASSPSPGPTYEQYF
TRBD2,TRBJ2-5,-,TRBV4-1,TGCGCCAGCAGCCAACGGGGGGGGTTCGAGACCCAGTACTTC,CASSQRGGFETQYF
-,TRBJ2-7,few,TRBV10-3,TGTGCCATCAGTGAGTTTAACAGGGCCTACGAGCAGTACTTC,CAISEFNRAYEQYF
-,TRBJ2-7,-,TRBV29-1,TGCAGCGTTGACCGGGGGGCCGGCGAGCAGTACTTC,CSVDRGAGEQYF
-,TRBJ2-4,-,TRBV5-6,TGTGCCAGCAGCTCTACAGAAAACATTCAGTACTTC,CASSSTENIQYF
TRBD1,TRBJ1-2,-,TRBV9,TGTGCCAGCAGCGTAGGGACAGGGACCTATGGCTACACCTTC,CASSVGTGTYGYTF
TRBD2,TRBJ2-5,few,TRBV29-1,TGCAGCGCAACGGGACTAGCTCGCGAGACCCAGTACTTC,CSATGLARETQYF